The following is a T cell receptor beta chain sequence with its context. This specimen comes from a study of cytotoxic CD8 clonotypes in ibrutinib-treated CLL. Repertoires were generated with immunoSEQ multiplex PCR, while TCRdb's copy carries only in-frame clones and drops some. In the table there are about 270,000 clones, less than 85% of which are singletons. The material sequenced was PBMCs, taken at disease progression, from a patient treated with ibrutinib. The sequence derives from a human donor with chronic lymphocytic leukemia.

CDR3 coding DNA: TGTGCCAGCAGCTTAGAACCCATCTCCTACGAGCAGTACTTC. Translation gives CASSLEPISYEQYF. The genes are TRBV7-3 and TRBJ2-7; D gene uncertain. Trimming shortened V by 2 bases and J by 0 bases, and 8 bases separated the two germline ends. The CDR3 is 14 amino acids. Germline assignment: CDR1 SGHTA and CDR2 FQGTGA.